The 10 T cell receptor beta chains listed next were all sequenced from one sample in a study of T-cell reconstitution after alpha-beta-depleted transplantation in children. During its preparation, the TCRbeta library received unique molecular identifiers. TCRdb re-derived calls from the PCR reads in MiXCR, one entry per CDR3 protein. In the table there are 180,000 or so distinct CDR3 sequences, roughly 6.3% of which are singletons. The input for sequencing was PBMCs, taken before TCRalphabeta/CD19-depleted stem cell transplant. Receptors originate from a girl under three years old with combined immunodeficiency, due to receive a stem cell transplant.

This clonotype was observed many times. The rearrangement joins TRBV28 to TRBJ2-7; TRBD1 matches 7 bases. The J segment lost 2 bases and the V segment lost 4 bases, leaving 17 bases of the junction unmatched. The germline V gene has CDR1 MDHEN and CDR2 SYDVKM. This CDR3 region has 18 residues. The CDR3 region has the DNA TGTGCCAGCAGTTCATCCGGGACAGTACTGGTGGAGGCCTACGAGCAGTACTTC. Its translation is CASSSSGTVLVEAYEQYF.

This clonotype was seen many times. This rearrangement joins TRBV11-2 to TRBJ2-1, with TRBD1 identical over 12 bases. The V and J ends lost 1 base and 0 bases, in that order; junction bases with no gene match: 19. This CDR3 spans 23 amino acids. CDR1 and CDR2 (germline): SGHAT, FQNNGV. CDR3 region: CASSLVWAMRDRGLIDSYNEQFF. CDR3 DNA sequence: TGTGCCAGCAGCTTAGTCTGGGCTATGAGGGACAGGGGGCTCATCGACTCCTACAATGAGCAGTTCTTC.

There are many counts of this clonotype. The chain recombines TRBV4-2 with TRBJ2-2; D is possibly TRBD2 (6 bases). CDR3 length equals 14 residues. CDR1 is LGHNA, CDR2 YNFKEQ, per germline. Trimming removed 1 base from V and 6 bases from J, with 9 bases in between. CDR3 nucleotides: TGTGCCAGCAGCCAAGTTAGGGAGGCCGGGGAGCTGTTTTTT. It encodes CASSQVREAGELFF.

This clonotype was found many times. This chain connects TRBV4-1 to TRBJ2-5; D might be TRBD2 (6 bases). The CDR3 runs to 13 residues. V lost 4 bases and J 4 bases, leaving 10 bases between the germline ends. From germline, CDR1 is MGHRA and CDR2 YSYEKL. The CDR3 DNA reads as TGCGCCAGCAGCCGTTGGGAGGCAGAGACCCAGTACTTC. This codes for CASSRWEAETQYF.

There are many counts of this clonotype. The chain combines TRBV12-3 or TRBV12-4 with TRBJ2-7; no reliable D call. V lost 7 bases and J 3 bases, leaving 13 bases between the germline ends. This CDR3 region has 13 residues. Written as DNA, the CDR3 is TGTGCCAGCAAAGGCGGAGTTCACTACGAGCAGTACTTC. Translation gives CASKGGVHYEQYF.

The table lists this clonotype with many counts. The J gene is TRBJ1-5, the V gene TRBV12-3 or TRBV12-4; D unclear. There are 12 residues in the CDR3. V shed 2 bases and J shed 4 bases, with 3 bases lying between them. CDR3 loop: CASSLQNQPQHF. For the CDR3, the DNA is TGTGCCAGCAGTTTACAAAATCAGCCCCAGCATTTT.

The table lists this clonotype with many counts. CDR3 DNA: TGCGCCAGCAGCCTGACAGACACTGAAGCTTTCTTT. Encoded protein: CASSLTDTEAFF. The chain has TRBV5-1 and TRBJ1-1; D perhaps matches TRBD1 (5 bases). The germline gives CDR1 SGHRS, CDR2 YFSETQ. The CDR3 runs 12 residues. V was cut by 4 bases and J by 3 bases, with 7 bases left in between.

At least ten counts were recorded for this clonotype. This chain joins TRBV9 and TRBJ2-3, with D unresolved. The CDR3 has 13 amino acids. V lost 3 bases and J lost 2, with 7 bases in between. Germline CDR1 SGDLS, CDR2 YYNGEE. CDR3 protein: CASSDPDTDTQYF. Here the CDR3 DNA reads TGTGCCAGCAGCGATCCGGACACAGATACGCAGTATTTT. Complete variable domain (other parts from reference TRBV9 and TRBJ2-3): DSGVTQTPKHLITATGQRVTLRCSPRSGDLSVYWYQQSLDQGLQFLIQYYNGEERAKGNILERFSAQQFPDLHSELNLSSLELGDSALYFCASSDPDTDTQYFGPGTRLTVL.

In its sample, this clonotype was seen many times. This sequence joins TRBV5-1 and TRBJ2-1, with 11 bases matching TRBD2. There are 14 residues in the CDR3. Trimming removed 5 bases from V and 8 bases from J; junction bases left unmatched: 6. Germline V gene sequence: CDR1 SGHRS, CDR2 YFSETQ. CDR3 residues: CASRTLAGVDEQFF. The CDR3 DNA follows: TGCGCCAGCAGAACACTAGCGGGGGTCGATGAGCAGTTCTTC.

This chain joins TRBV7-3 and TRBJ2-7; 10 nucleotides line up with TRBD2. V gave up 5 bases and J gave up 7 bases; unmatched junction bases: 8. Germline CDR1 is SGHTA and CDR2 is FQGTGA. The CDR3 loop spans 14 amino acids. CDR3 bases: TGTGCCAGCAGCCCAGCGGGAGGGCCGGGGGAGCAGTACTTC. Its translation is CASSPAGGPGEQYF.